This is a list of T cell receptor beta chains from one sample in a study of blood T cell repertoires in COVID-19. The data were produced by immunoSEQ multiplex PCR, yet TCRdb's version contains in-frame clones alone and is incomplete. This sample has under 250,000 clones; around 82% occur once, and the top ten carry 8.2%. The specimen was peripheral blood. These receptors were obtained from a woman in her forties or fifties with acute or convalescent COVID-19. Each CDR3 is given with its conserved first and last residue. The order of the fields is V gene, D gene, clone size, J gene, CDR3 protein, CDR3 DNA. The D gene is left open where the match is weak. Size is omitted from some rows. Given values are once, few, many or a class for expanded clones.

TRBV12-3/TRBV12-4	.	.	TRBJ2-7	CASSFNVAEQYF	TGTGCCAGCAGTTTTAACGTGGCCGAGCAGTACTTC
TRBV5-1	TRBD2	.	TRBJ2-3	CASSLGREGSDTQYF	TGCGCCAGCAGCTTGGGGCGGGAGGGCTCAGATACGCAGTATTTT
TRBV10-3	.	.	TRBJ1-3	CAISEQQGRNTIYF	TGTGCCATCAGTGAGCAACAGGGTAGAAACACCATATATTTT
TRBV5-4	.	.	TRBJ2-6	CASREGGSGANVLTF	TGTGCCAGCCGGGAAGGGGGATCTGGGGCCAACGTCCTGACTTTC
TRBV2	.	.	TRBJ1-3	CASSDWPGRGNTIYF	TGTGCCAGCAGTGATTGGCCAGGCCGTGGGAACACCATATATTTT
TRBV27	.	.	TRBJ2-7	CASSLTASVSSYEQYF	TGTGCCAGCAGTTTAACGGCTAGCGTGAGCTCCTACGAGCAGTACTTC
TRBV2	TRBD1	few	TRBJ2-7	CASSRDSYEQYF	TGTGCCAGCAGCCGGGACAGCTACGAGCAGTACTTC
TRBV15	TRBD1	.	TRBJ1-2	CATQTGGSYGYTF	TGTGCCACCCAAACAGGGGGCAGCTATGGCTACACCTTC
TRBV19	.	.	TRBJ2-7	CASSIQERYEQYF	TGTGCCAGTAGTATACAGGAGCGGTACGAGCAGTACTTC
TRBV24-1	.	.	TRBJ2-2	CATSDYRWNTGELFF	TGTGCCACCAGTGATTACCGGTGGAACACCGGGGAGCTGTTTTTT
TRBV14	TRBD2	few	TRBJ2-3	CASSQVKRGGTDTQYF	TGTGCCAGCAGCCAAGTGAAACGGGGGGGGACAGATACGCAGTATTTT
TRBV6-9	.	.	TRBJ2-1	CASSYISGSYNEQFF	TGTGCCAGCAGTTATATAAGCGGGTCCTACAATGAGCAGTTCTTC
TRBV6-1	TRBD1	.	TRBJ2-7	CASSAVINRGSYEQYF	TGTGCCAGCAGTGCCGTAATAAACAGGGGATCCTACGAGCAGTACTTC
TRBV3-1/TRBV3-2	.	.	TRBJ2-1	CASSLAGNEQFF	TGTGCCAGCAGCCTGGCGGGTAATGAGCAGTTCTTC
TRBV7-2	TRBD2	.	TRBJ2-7	CASSELAGGYEQYF	TGTGCCAGCAGCGAATTAGCGGGAGGGTACGAGCAGTACTTC
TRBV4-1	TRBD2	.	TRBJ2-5	CASSQGLAGGQETQYF	TGCGCCAGCAGCCAAGGACTAGCGGGGGGCCAAGAGACCCAGTACTTC
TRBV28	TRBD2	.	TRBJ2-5	CASSPTGTSRETQYF	TGTGCCAGCAGTCCGACTGGGACTAGCCGAGAGACCCAGTACTTC